A single sample gave rise to the 21 T cell receptor beta chains below, sequenced in a study of T cell responses to AZD1222 COVID-19 vaccine. Sequencing used immunoSEQ multiplex PCR; TCRdb keeps in-frame clones, though not all of them. The profile covers under 150,000 clones, with approximately 86% appearing a single time and 2% to 3% taken by the ten largest. Sequences were derived from peripheral blood, sampled on day 0 of AZD1222 vaccination. The receptors stem from an adult in good health.

V usage is TRBV7-4 and J usage is TRBJ2-7; 7 bases agree with TRBD1. V lost 5 bases to trimming and J lost 7 bases; unmatched junction nucleotides: 14. The germline V gene has CDR1 SGHVT and CDR2 SQSDAQ. The CDR3 consists of 15 residues. CDR3 DNA sequence: TGTGCCAGCAGCCTACCTGAGGGACAGAGCTGGGAGCAGTACTTC. Amino acids: CASSLPEGQSWEQYF.

The CDR3 loop reads CASSSRRGEQFF. DNA for the CDR3: TGTGCCAGCAGCTCCCGGCGGGGTGAGCAGTTCTTC. This sequence joins TRBV13 and TRBJ2-1; TRBD2 might be the D (6 bases). The CDR3 spans 12 residues. Trimming stripped 4 bases from V and 9 bases from J, with 10 bases between. Germline assignment: CDR1 PRHDT and CDR2 FYEKMQ (reference sequence).

This clone came up once. The rearrangement links TRBV24-1 to TRBJ2-3; D might be TRBD1 or TRBD2, each matching 7 bases. V lost 1 base and J 1 base, leaving 17 bases between the germline ends. This CDR3 is 18 amino acids long. The V gene's germline CDR1 is KGHDR and CDR2 SFDVKD. The DNA of the CDR3 is TGTGCCACCAGTGATTTATCCACAGGGGCGGGGGGCACAGATACGCAGTATTTT. It specifies CATSDLSTGAGGTDTQYF.

The V gene is TRBV24-1, the J gene TRBJ2-1, with D perhaps TRBD2 (5 bases). The germline gives CDR1 KGHDR, CDR2 SFDVKD. Between the trimmed V and J ends, which lost 4 bases and 5 bases, there was a span of 17 bases. CDR3 length equals 16 residues. DNA of the CDR3: TGTGCCACCAGTGACTATCTAGGAGGTAGGGACAATGAGCAGTTCTTC. Its protein product is CATSDYLGGRDNEQFF.

The chain carries TRBV7-8 and TRBJ2-5; TRBD2 agrees at 11 bases. CDR1 is SGHVS, CDR2 FQNEAQ, per germline. V gave up 4 bases and J gave up 5 bases; unmatched junction bases: 12. This CDR3 is 17 amino acids long. The CDR3 DNA follows: TGTGCCAGCAGCTCTACCCGCCGACTAGCGGGAAACGAGACCCAGTACTTC. This encodes CASSSTRRLAGNETQYF.

The chain has TRBV25-1 and TRBJ1-5; D is unclear. CDR1 MGHDK and CDR2 SYGVNS come from the germline V gene. The CDR3 consists of 13 residues. Trimming left V 2 bases short and J 4 bases short, with 6 bases between. This CDR3 reads CASSERFNQPQHF. The CDR3 DNA sequence: TGTGCCAGCAGTGAAAGGTTTAATCAGCCCCAGCATTTT. The full variable domain, its missing parts supplied by reference TRBV25-1 and TRBJ1-5, is EADIYQTPRYLVIGTGKKITLECSQTMGHDKMYWYQQDPGMELHLIHYSYGVNSTEKGDLSSESTVSRIRTEHFPLTLESARPSHTSQYLCASSERFNQPQHFGDGTRLSIL.

The chain has TRBV12-3 or TRBV12-4 and TRBJ1-2; a possible D gene is TRBD1 (5 bases). Deletions cut 5 bases from V and 2 bases from J, with 9 bases between. CDR3 length equals 13 residues. CDR3: CASSRRQNYGYTF. The CDR3 DNA reads as TGTGCCAGCAGTCGCCGACAGAACTATGGCTACACCTTC.

V is TRBV11-3 and J is TRBJ2-7; TRBD1 agrees at 7 bases. V was clipped by 3 bases and J by 5 bases; unmatched bases: 10. Germline assignment: CDR1 SGHNT and CDR2 YENEEA. CDR3 length: 15 residues. In DNA form, the CDR3 reads TGTGCCAGCAGCTTTGGTGGCCAGGGGGTCCACGAGCAGTACTTC. Its protein product is CASSFGGQGVHEQYF.

The chain has TRBV24-1 and TRBJ2-6, with 9 positions matching TRBD1. The CDR3 has 17 residues. Per the germline V gene, CDR1 is KGHDR and CDR2 is SFDVKD. Trimming took 4 bases from V and 2 from J; bases not matched to a gene: 5. CDR3 sequence: CATSEGQGTPGANVLTF. CDR3 nucleotides: TGTGCCACCAGTGAGGGACAGGGAACCCCTGGGGCCAACGTCCTGACTTTC.

V usage is TRBV9 and J usage is TRBJ2-5, with D unresolved. This CDR3 comprises 13 residues. Per the germline V gene, CDR1 is SGDLS and CDR2 is YYNGEE. With 0 bases removed from V and 3 bases from J, the gap between germline ends came to 6 bases. CDR3 DNA: TGTGCCAGCAGCGTAGTACCTAAAGAGACCCAGTACTTC. This translates into CASSVVPKETQYF.

This clone came up once. The chain combines TRBV30 with TRBJ2-1; 8 bases match TRBD2. The CDR3 contains 16 residues. Germline lookup yields CDR1 GTSNPN and CDR2 SVGIG (reference sequence). Losses at the gene ends were 1 base for V and 2 bases for J; bases not matched to a gene: 7. The CDR3 sequence: CAWSGRGLAAYNEQFF. CDR3 DNA: TGTGCCTGGAGTGGTCGAGGACTAGCAGCCTACAATGAGCAGTTCTTC. Based on the CDR3 plus reference TRBV30 and TRBJ2-1, the full variable domain is SQTIHQWPATLVQPVGSPLSLECTVEGTSNPNLYWYRQAAGRGLQLLFYSVGIGQISSEVPQNLSASRPQDRQFILSSKKLLLSDSGFYLCAWSGRGLAAYNEQFFGPGTRLTVL.

V is TRBV5-8 and J is TRBJ1-1; weak D call: TRBD1 (5 bases). Deletions cut 4 bases from V and 8 bases from J, with 21 bases between. The CDR3 is 15 amino acids. Germline V lookup: CDR1 SGHTS, CDR2 YDEGEE. The CDR3 bases are TGTGCCAGCAGCGCTGACCTGACACCCGGGGGGGAAGCTTTCTTT. It codes for CASSADLTPGGEAFF.

This chain uses TRBV10-2 with TRBJ2-4, with 7 positions matching TRBD1. CDR1 and CDR2 from the germline V gene are WSHSY and SAAADI. J lost 0 bases, V lost 0 bases, and 11 bases had no gene match. The CDR3 extends over 19 amino acids. Here the CDR3 reads CASSESAGGGFRAKNIQYF. Here the CDR3 DNA reads TGCGCCAGCAGTGAGTCGGCAGGGGGTGGCTTTCGAGCCAAAAACATTCAGTACTTC.

The J gene is TRBJ2-1, the V gene TRBV28, with D tentatively TRBD2 (7 bases). The germline V gene has CDR1 MDHEN and CDR2 SYDVKM. The ends were cut back, 4 bases at V and 1 base at J, with 14 bases in the middle. CDR3 length: 16 amino acids. The CDR3 sequence is CASSSRGGPSYNEQFF. In DNA, the CDR3 is TGTGCCAGCAGTTCTAGGGGGGGCCCATCCTACAATGAGCAGTTCTTC.

The chain is built from TRBV19 and TRBJ1-1; D not resolved. From germline, CDR1 is LNHDA and CDR2 SQIVND (reference sequence). The CDR3 covers 13 residues. V was clipped by 5 bases and J by 3 bases, with 10 bases between them. CDR3 sequence: CASSVRRDTEAFF. CDR3 nucleotides: TGTGCCAGTAGTGTACGCAGAGACACTGAAGCTTTCTTT.

V is TRBV27 and J is TRBJ2-7; a possible D gene is TRBD2 (6 bases). This CDR3 is built from 16 residues. The germline gives CDR1 MNHEY, CDR2 SMNVEV (reference sequence). Trimming removed 3 bases from V and 1 base from J, with 16 bases in between. CDR3 region: CASSFAPGSRSYEQYF. DNA of the CDR3: TGTGCCAGCAGTTTTGCCCCCGGGAGTAGGTCCTACGAGCAGTACTTC.

CDR3 loop: CATSEGRGIAYF. The CDR3, as DNA: TGTGCCACCAGTGAAGGCAGGGGTATCGCATACTTC. The chain uses TRBV24-1 and TRBJ2-7; TRBD1 might be the D (6 bases). The V gene's germline CDR1 is KGHDR and CDR2 SFDVKD. V shed 4 bases and J shed 13 bases, with 16 bases lying between them. CDR3 size: 12 residues.

This chain links TRBV2 with TRBJ1-1, with a possible D match to TRBD1 (5 bases). Germline CDR1 is SNHLY and CDR2 is FYNNEI. The CDR3 is 14 amino acids. V was shortened by 5 bases and J by 1 base, with 11 bases between the two germline ends. The CDR3 loop is CASSPAGRNTEAFF. CDR3 sequence (DNA): TGTGCCAGCAGTCCGGCGGGACGGAACACTGAAGCTTTCTTT.

The chain couples TRBV28 to TRBJ1-2, with 8 nucleotides matching TRBD1. From germline, CDR1 is MDHEN and CDR2 SYDVKM. The trim removed 7 bases at V and 4 bases at J, leaving 8 bases unmatched. This CDR3 comprises 14 residues. The chain's CDR3 is CASIPGGQVYGYTF. CDR3 coding DNA: TGTGCCAGCATTCCTGGGGGACAGGTCTATGGCTACACCTTC.

This clone was seen a handful of times. The CDR3 DNA reads as TGTGCCAGCAGCCCCGTTACAGGGTACCACACCGGGGAGCTGTTTTTT. This codes for CASSPVTGYHTGELFF. The J gene is TRBJ2-2, the V gene TRBV9; TRBD1 might be the D (6 bases). Germline CDR1 SGDLS, CDR2 YYNGEE. This CDR3 has 16 amino acids. Trimming removed 4 bases at V and 3 bases at J, with 16 bases between.

J is TRBJ1-5 and V is TRBV7-2; the D is unclear. V was clipped by 5 bases and J by 3 bases, with 11 bases between them. The CDR3 extends over 14 amino acids. Germline V gene data show CDR1 as SGHTA and CDR2 as FQGNSA. CDR3 sequence (DNA): TGTGCCAGCAGCGCGGACGGGCCCAATCAGCCCCAGCATTTT. Translation gives CASSADGPNQPQHF.